The clone carrying this T cell receptor beta chain has a handful of counts. This sample stems from a study of glioma-infiltrating T cells after dendritic cell vaccination. Study-level background: Between about 2002 and 2013, patients got autologous tumor lysate-pulsed dendritic cell vaccines.

Time point meaning: after dendritic cell vaccination, including at tumor progression/relapse. Before vaccination, two weeks after the third vaccination, and at progression, PBMC were collected. The primer mix had 60 V beta and 13 J beta primers. TCRdb's table, derived via immunoSEQ multiplex PCR, lists solely in-frame clones and lacks some. Of about 64,000 clones listed, around 86% are singletons. The germline CDR1 and CDR2 sequences are LNHNV and YYDKDF (reference sequence). This CDR3 contains 21 residues. The trim removed 0 bases at V and 0 bases at J, leaving 12 bases unmatched. This TCR was sampled from a human donor with glioblastoma. The source was blood, collected after dendritic cell vaccination. This chain connects TRBV15 to TRBJ2-4; 12 nucleotides agree with TRBD2. CDR3 sequence: CATSRETRLAGVGKAKNIQYF. The DNA for the CDR3 is TGTGCCACCAGCAGAGAAACCAGACTAGCGGGAGTGGGAAAAGCCAAAAACATTCAGTACTTC.